Listed here are 29 T cell receptor beta chains from one sample, sequenced in a study of cytomegalovirus exposure and HLA in healthy donors. The PCR had 60 Vbeta and 13 Jbeta primers. Assay: immunoSEQ multiplex PCR; the TCRdb copy retains only in-frame clones and omits some. The table lists roughly 120,000 clones, roughly 9% of them singletons. The sample consisted of PBMCs. The receptors were gathered from a man aged 30 to 45 in good health and CMV-seronegative.

CDR3 DNA sequence: TGCGCCAGCAGCTTAGGGACAGATAACACTGAAGCTTTCTTT. Protein product: CASSLGTDNTEAFF. The chain carries TRBV5-1 and TRBJ1-1; 7 bases match TRBD1. The CDR3 extends over 14 amino acids. Unmatched junction bases numbered 3, after V lost 2 bases and J lost 2 bases. Per germline, CDR1 SGHRS and CDR2 YFSETQ.

The CDR3 sequence: CASSIGVGRSSYEQYF. As DNA, the CDR3 is TGTGCCAGTAGTATAGGAGTTGGGAGGAGCTCCTACGAGCAGTACTTC. V is TRBV19 and J is TRBJ2-7, with D tentatively TRBD2 (6 bases). This CDR3 has 16 residues. V was pared by 1 base and J by 0 bases, with 13 bases between. Germline CDR1 is LNHDA and CDR2 is SQIVND (reference sequence).

This clone occurred a few times. The chain couples TRBV7-6 to TRBJ2-6, with TRBD1 matching over 7 bases. Per the germline V gene, CDR1 is SGHVS and CDR2 is FNYEAQ. The V and J ends lost 3 bases and 2 bases, in that order; junction bases with no gene match: 1. This CDR3 has 15 residues. The CDR3 protein is CASSFQGAGANVLTF. The CDR3 bases are TGTGCCAGCAGCTTTCAGGGGGCTGGGGCCAACGTCCTGACTTTC.

This clone was counted between two and nine times. The chain combines TRBV27 with TRBJ2-3; 7 bases align to TRBD2. Germline V gene sequence: CDR1 MNHEY, CDR2 SMNVEV (reference sequence). The CDR3 is 14 residues long. J gave up 0 bases and V 5 bases, and 2 bases lay outside the gene matches. CDR3 sequence (DNA): TGTGCCAGCAGTCGAGCGGGGAGCACAGATACGCAGTATTTT. Translation gives CASSRAGSTDTQYF.

In regard to this clone: The junction departs from germline at one end; a sequencing error may be responsible. The CDR3 region is CASIAKRAYEQYF. CDR3 in DNA: TGTGCCAGCATCGCTAAGAGGGCCTATGAGCAGTACTTC. V gene TRBV5-8 combines with J gene TRBJ2-7; TRBD2 might be the D (5 bases). The CDR3 is 13 residues long. The V gene's germline CDR1 is SGHTS and CDR2 YDEGEE.

A few counts support this clone. The chain has TRBV6-5 and TRBJ2-2, with a weak D call TRBD1 (6 bases). The V and J ends lost 6 bases and 7 bases respectively, with 15 bases between them. The CDR3 is 14 amino acids. CDR1 MNHEY and CDR2 SVGAGI come from the germline V gene. CDR3 in amino acids: CASSSPQGIGELFF. The CDR3 DNA reads TGTGCCAGCAGCTCCCCCCAGGGGATCGGGGAGCTGTTTTTT.

The genes are TRBV4-1 and TRBJ1-1; D is undetermined. Germline values: CDR1 MGHRA, CDR2 YSYEKL. This CDR3 contains 15 residues. V lost 6 bases and J 1 base, leaving 15 bases between the germline ends. In DNA, the CDR3 is TGCGCCAGCAGTCACCCCTCGGGGAAGAACACTGAAGCTTTCTTT. Translated, it gives CASSHPSGKNTEAFF.

This chain links TRBV11-3 with TRBJ2-1; the D gene is possibly TRBD1 (6 bases). With 5 bases removed from V and 13 bases from J, the gap between germline ends came to 15 bases. CDR1 and CDR2 (germline): SGHNT, YENEEA. This CDR3 has 12 amino acids. The CDR3 region has the DNA TGTGCCAGCAGCCCGGACAGTTTCATTCAGTTCTTC. Translating it yields CASSPDSFIQFF.

This clone was recorded a few times. The chain employs TRBV10-3 and TRBJ2-3, with TRBD2 as a possible D gene (6 bases). The V and J ends lost 4 bases and 0 bases respectively, with 8 bases between them. The length of the CDR3 is 14 residues. Germline CDR1 is ENHRY and CDR2 is SYGVKD. As DNA, the CDR3 is TGTGCCATCAGTGGCGGGGCGAGCACAGATACGCAGTATTTT. Its protein is CAISGGASTDTQYF.

The chain links TRBV15 to TRBJ2-6; D is unclear. The CDR3 is 17 amino acids. Germline V gene sequence: CDR1 LNHNV, CDR2 YYDKDF (reference sequence). Trimming removed 0 bases from V and 0 bases from J, with 9 bases in between. The chain's CDR3 is CATSREDTSSGANVLTF. CDR3 coding DNA: TGTGCCACCAGCAGAGAAGACACCAGCTCTGGGGCCAACGTCCTGACTTTC.

The chain couples TRBV6-1 to TRBJ1-2; D is possibly TRBD1 (6 bases). The CDR3 length is 14 residues. The V gene lost 1 base and the J gene lost 0 bases, with 6 bases spanning the gap. Germline-derived CDR1 and CDR2 are MNHNS and SASEGT. This chain's CDR3 is CASSEGTANYGYTF. CDR3 nucleotide sequence: TGTGCCAGCAGTGAAGGGACAGCTAACTATGGCTACACCTTC.

This clone has only a few counts. The chain recombines TRBV29-1 with TRBJ1-2; tentative D call: TRBD1 (5 bases). This CDR3 has 13 amino acids. The V gene's germline CDR1 is SQVTM and CDR2 ANQGSEA. Trimming left V 1 base short and J 4 bases short, with 10 bases between. The CDR3 DNA is TGCAGCGTTGAAGTGCAGGGCGCCTATGGCTACACCTTC. Translation: CSVEVQGAYGYTF. The entire variable domain, with the rest obtained from reference TRBV29-1 and TRBJ1-2, is as follows: SAVISQKPSRDICQRGTSLTIQCQVDSQVTMMFWYRQQPGQSLTLIATANQGSEATYESGFVIDKFPISRPNLTFSTLTVSNMSPEDSSIYLCSVEVQGAYGYTFGSGTRLTVV.

V usage is TRBV5-1 and J usage is TRBJ1-5, with a possible D match to TRBD1 (5 bases). The V end was cut by 1 base, the J end by 6 bases, with 14 bases between. The CDR3 contains 15 residues. Looked up from germline, CDR1 is SGHRS and CDR2 is YFSETQ. The CDR3 is CASSLSPGKGQPQHF. Here the CDR3 DNA reads TGCGCCAGCAGCTTGTCTCCAGGGAAGGGTCAGCCCCAGCATTTT. Using reference TRBV5-1 and TRBJ1-5 for the parts outside the CDR3, the full variable domain is KAGVTQTPRYLIKTRGQQVTLSCSPISGHRSVSWYQQTPGQGLQFLFEYFSETQRNKGNFPGRFSGRQFSNSRSEMNVSTLELGDSALYLCASSLSPGKGQPQHFGDGTRLSIL.

The genes are TRBV19 and TRBJ2-7, with TRBD1 matching 10 bases. J was trimmed by 4 bases and V by 5 bases; bases with no gene match: 8. The CDR3 covers 15 residues. CDR1 is LNHDA and CDR2 is SQIVND in the germline V gene (reference sequence). CDR3 protein: CASSPGTGAMYEQYF. The DNA for the CDR3 is TGTGCCAGTAGTCCCGGGACAGGGGCGATGTACGAGCAGTACTTC.

This clone was seen a few times. The rearrangement links TRBV6-6 to TRBJ1-5; 9 bases fit TRBD1. V dropped 7 bases and J dropped 3; count of bases not matched to a gene: 7. Germline V CDR1 and CDR2: MNHNY, SVGAGI (reference sequence). This CDR3 contains 15 residues. CDR3 coding DNA: TGTGCCAGCACATCACAGGGGGCGAACAATCAGCCCCAGCATTTT. Translating gives CASTSQGANNQPQHF.

The V call is TRBV2, the J call TRBJ1-1; 8 bases line up with TRBD1. Unmatched junction bases numbered 10, after V lost 6 bases and J lost 1 base. There are 16 residues in the CDR3. Germline V gene sequence: CDR1 SNHLY, CDR2 FYNNEI. CDR3 loop: CASRLNAGTGNTEAFF. DNA of the CDR3: TGTGCCAGCAGGTTGAACGCCGGGACAGGGAACACTGAAGCTTTCTTT.

There are a few counts of this clone. This chain links TRBV5-1 with TRBJ2-1; D is perhaps TRBD1 (6 bases). Germline assignment: CDR1 SGHRS and CDR2 YFSETQ. V lost 1 base and J lost 9, with 11 bases in between. The length of the CDR3 is 13 residues. CDR3 nucleotides: TGCGCCAGCAGCTTGTACAGGGAGAGTGAGCAGTTCTTC. Protein product: CASSLYRESEQFF.

This clone was counted only a few times. The chain employs TRBV5-1 and TRBJ2-1; 8 positions agree with TRBD2. The germline V gene encodes CDR1 SGHRS and CDR2 YFSETQ. J was trimmed by 3 bases and V by 3 bases; bases with no gene match: 5. The CDR3 runs 15 residues. The CDR3 protein is CASSSTSEVYNEQFF. In nucleotides, the CDR3 is TGCGCCAGCAGCTCGACTAGCGAAGTCTACAATGAGCAGTTCTTC. Combining the CDR3 with reference TRBV5-1 and TRBJ2-1 gives the whole variable domain KAGVTQTPRYLIKTRGQQVTLSCSPISGHRSVSWYQQTPGQGLQFLFEYFSETQRNKGNFPGRFSGRQFSNSRSEMNVSTLELGDSALYLCASSSTSEVYNEQFFGPGTRLTVL.

CDR3 nucleotides: TGTGCCATCAGTGAATCCCCGACAGGGGGCAATCAGCCCCAGCATTTT. It encodes CAISESPTGGNQPQHF. The genes are TRBV10-3 and TRBJ1-5; TRBD1 matches at 8 bases. This CDR3 is built from 16 residues. Germline V CDR1 and CDR2: ENHRY, SYGVKD. Trimming took 3 bases from V and 2 from J; bases not matched to a gene: 6.

The gene calls are TRBV30 and TRBJ2-3, with 7 positions matching TRBD2. The CDR3 runs 15 residues. The V gene end was trimmed by 7 bases and the J gene end by 0 bases; junction bases not matched to a gene: 10. The germline gives CDR1 GTSNPN, CDR2 SVGIG (reference sequence). In DNA form, the CDR3 reads TGTGCCTCAAGTCCCGGGACTACAAGCACAGATACGCAGTATTTT. Translation gives CASSPGTTSTDTQYF.

This clone was seen a handful of times. J is TRBJ2-3 and V is TRBV9; D is unresolved. The CDR3 covers 13 residues. Per germline, CDR1 SGDLS and CDR2 YYNGEE. V lost 0 bases and J lost 3, with 5 bases in between. CDR3 DNA sequence: TGTGCCAGCAGCGTAGTCGGGACAGATACGCAGTATTTT. Protein: CASSVVGTDTQYF.

V and J are TRBV19 and TRBJ2-5; perhaps TRBD1 as D (7 bases). Germline lookup yields CDR1 LNHDA and CDR2 SQIVND (reference sequence). This CDR3 has 14 residues. The V and J ends lost 5 bases and 10 bases respectively, with 20 bases between them. Here the CDR3 reads CASSSGGGTVIQYF. Written as DNA, the CDR3 is TGTGCCAGTAGTTCCGGCGGCGGGACAGTCATCCAGTACTTC.

This clone came up a few times. The genes are TRBV5-1 and TRBJ2-3, with 7 positions matching TRBD2. CDR3 length: 16 residues. In germline, CDR1 is SGHRS, CDR2 YFSETQ. After removal of 1 base from V and 3 bases from J, the junction contained 8 bases not matched to a gene. CDR3 DNA: TGCGCCAGCAGCTTGAATCCAGCGGGAACAACAGATACGCAGTATTTT. Amino acids: CASSLNPAGTTDTQYF. The variable domain in full, with the rest retrieved from reference TRBV5-1 and TRBJ2-3, is KAGVTQTPRYLIKTRGQQVTLSCSPISGHRSVSWYQQTPGQGLQFLFEYFSETQRNKGNFPGRFSGRQFSNSRSEMNVSTLELGDSALYLCASSLNPAGTTDTQYFGPGTRLTVL.

This clone was seen more than once but under ten times. J is TRBJ2-7 and V is TRBV7-6; 7 bases are a match to TRBD1. Trimming cost V 4 bases and J 0 bases; bases outside gene matches: 6. This CDR3 is 15 amino acids long. Germline V gives CDR1 SGHVS, CDR2 FNYEAQ. CDR3 DNA: TGTGCCAGCAGCTCGCAACAGGGGAACTCCTACGAGCAGTACTTC. It is translated as CASSSQQGNSYEQYF.

In its sample, this clone was seen a few times. CDR3 DNA: TGTGCCAGCAGCTTACGGGACAGGGGTGACATTCAGTACTTC. Translation gives CASSLRDRGDIQYF. This chain connects TRBV7-2 to TRBJ2-4; TRBD1 aligns across 10 bases. Losses at the gene ends were 2 bases for V and 8 bases for J; bases not matched to a gene: 3. This CDR3 spans 14 amino acids. Germline V CDR1 and CDR2: SGHTA, FQGNSA.

This clone came up a few times. The chain carries TRBV11-2 and TRBJ2-7; 10 bases match TRBD1. The V and J ends lost 5 bases and 4 bases, in that order; junction bases with no gene match: 11. The CDR3 is made up of 16 amino acids. Germline V gene sequence: CDR1 SGHAT, CDR2 FQNNGV. The DNA of the CDR3 is TGTGCCAGCAGCGTACCAGACAGGGGGCGCCTATACGAGCAGTACTTC. Encoded protein: CASSVPDRGRLYEQYF. Drawing the rest from reference TRBV11-2 and TRBJ2-7, the complete variable domain is EAGVAQSPRYKIIEKRQSVAFWCNPISGHATLYWYQQILGQGPKLLIQFQNNGVVDDSQLPKDRFSAERLKGVDSTLKIQPAKLEDSAVYLCASSVPDRGRLYEQYFGPGTRLTVT.

The chain uses TRBV10-1 and TRBJ1-1; D remains unclear. CDR1 WNHNN and CDR2 SYGVQD come from the germline V gene (reference sequence). Trimming pared 1 base from V and 3 bases from J, leaving 9 bases between. The CDR3 loop spans 14 amino acids. CDR3 region: CASSEFRRDTEAFF. CDR3 in DNA: TGCGCCAGCAGTGAGTTTAGGAGAGACACTGAAGCTTTCTTT.

This clone was detected only a few times. This rearrangement joins TRBV2 to TRBJ2-1; 8 bases map to TRBD2. From germline, CDR1 is SNHLY and CDR2 FYNNEI. Trimming removed 5 bases from V and 10 bases from J; junction bases left unmatched: 4. This CDR3 comprises 12 residues. The CDR3 coding sequence is TGTGCCAGCAGTACTAGCGGAAGGGAGCAGTTCTTC. Encoded protein: CASSTSGREQFF.

The gene calls are TRBV6-1 and TRBJ2-6; D might be TRBD1 (5 bases). The length of the CDR3 is 15 residues. The germline V and J ends were trimmed by 2 bases and 0 bases, with 5 bases remaining between them. The germline gives CDR1 MNHNS, CDR2 SASEGT. CDR3 in DNA: TGTGCCAGCAGTGAAAGGGGCTCTGGGGCCAACGTCCTGACTTTC. As protein: CASSERGSGANVLTF.